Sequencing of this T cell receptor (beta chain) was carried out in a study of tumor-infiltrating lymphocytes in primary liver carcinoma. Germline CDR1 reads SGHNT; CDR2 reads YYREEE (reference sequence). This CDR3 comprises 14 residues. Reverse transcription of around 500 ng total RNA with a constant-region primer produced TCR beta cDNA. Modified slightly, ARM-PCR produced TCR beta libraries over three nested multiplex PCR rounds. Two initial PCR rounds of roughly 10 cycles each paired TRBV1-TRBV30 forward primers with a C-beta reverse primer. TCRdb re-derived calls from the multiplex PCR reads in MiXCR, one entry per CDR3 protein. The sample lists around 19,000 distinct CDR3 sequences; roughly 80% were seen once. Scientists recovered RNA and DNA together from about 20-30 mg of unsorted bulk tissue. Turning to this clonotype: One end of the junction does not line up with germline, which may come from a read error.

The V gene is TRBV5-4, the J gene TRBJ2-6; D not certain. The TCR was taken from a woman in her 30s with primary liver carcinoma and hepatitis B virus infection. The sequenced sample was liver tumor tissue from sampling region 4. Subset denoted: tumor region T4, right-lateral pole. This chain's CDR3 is CASGLAAVANVLTF. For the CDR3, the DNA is TGTGCCAGCGGCTTGGCGGCTGTGGCCAACGTCCTGACTTTC.